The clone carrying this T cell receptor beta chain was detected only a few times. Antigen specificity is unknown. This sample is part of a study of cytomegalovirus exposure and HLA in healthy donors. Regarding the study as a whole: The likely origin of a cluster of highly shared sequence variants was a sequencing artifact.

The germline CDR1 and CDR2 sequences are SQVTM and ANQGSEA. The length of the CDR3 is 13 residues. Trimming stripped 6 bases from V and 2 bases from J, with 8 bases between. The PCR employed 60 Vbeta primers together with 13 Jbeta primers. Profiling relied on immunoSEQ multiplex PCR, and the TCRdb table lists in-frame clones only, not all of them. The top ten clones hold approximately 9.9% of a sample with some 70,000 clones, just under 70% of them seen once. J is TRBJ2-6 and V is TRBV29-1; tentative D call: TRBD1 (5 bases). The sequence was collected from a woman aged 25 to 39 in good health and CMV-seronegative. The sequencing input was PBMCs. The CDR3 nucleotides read TGCAGCGTCAGGGTTCCTGGGGCCAACGTCCTGACTTTC. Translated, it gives CSVRVPGANVLTF.